The source of this T cell receptor (beta chain) is a study of T cells in Graves' hyperthyroidism and ophthalmopathy. Amplification of TCR beta CDR3 regions was performed using RNA transcripts as template. Carried out on the TCR CDR3, a first-round RT-PCR used the HTBI primer set. TCRdb redid the calling of the multiplex PCR reads with MiXCR, one entry per CDR3 protein. The sample holds hundreds of thousands of distinct CDR3 sequences, roughly 25% seen once. This clonotype appeared a few times. The sample consisted of blood. The origin of this receptor is a man in his fifties or sixties with Graves' hyperthyroidism.

DNA for the CDR3: TGTGCCAGCAGTGGGACAGCACTTAACTATGGCTACACCTTC. Translated, it gives CASSGTALNYGYTF. This chain uses TRBV12-3 or TRBV12-4 with TRBJ1-2, with TRBD1 identical over 7 bases. The CDR3 sequence is 14 residues long. Trimming took 5 bases from V and 1 from J; bases not matched to a gene: 4.